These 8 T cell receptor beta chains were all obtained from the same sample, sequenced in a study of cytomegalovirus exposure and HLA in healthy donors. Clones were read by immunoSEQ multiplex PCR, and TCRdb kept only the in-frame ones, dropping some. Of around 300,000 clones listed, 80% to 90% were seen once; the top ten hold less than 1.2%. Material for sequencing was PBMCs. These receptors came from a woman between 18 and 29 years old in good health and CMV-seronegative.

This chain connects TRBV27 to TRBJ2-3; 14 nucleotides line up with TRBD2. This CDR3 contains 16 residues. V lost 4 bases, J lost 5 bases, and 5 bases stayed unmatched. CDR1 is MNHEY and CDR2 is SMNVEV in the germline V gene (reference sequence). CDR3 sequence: CASSWTSGRRGDTQYF. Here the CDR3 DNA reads TGTGCCAGCAGTTGGACTAGCGGGAGGAGGGGAGATACGCAGTATTTT.

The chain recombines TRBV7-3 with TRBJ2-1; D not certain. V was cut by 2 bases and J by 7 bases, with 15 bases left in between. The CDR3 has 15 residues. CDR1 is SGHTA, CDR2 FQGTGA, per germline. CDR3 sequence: CASSLLGSHGNEQFF. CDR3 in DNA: TGTGCCAGCAGCTTATTGGGCTCTCACGGAAATGAGCAGTTCTTC.

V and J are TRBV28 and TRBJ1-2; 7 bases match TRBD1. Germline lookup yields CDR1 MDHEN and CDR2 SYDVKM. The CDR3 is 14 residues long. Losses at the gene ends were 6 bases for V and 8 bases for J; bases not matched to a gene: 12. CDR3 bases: TGTGCCAGCAGGACGTATCGGACAGGCGCCGGCTACACCTTC. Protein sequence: CASRTYRTGAGYTF.

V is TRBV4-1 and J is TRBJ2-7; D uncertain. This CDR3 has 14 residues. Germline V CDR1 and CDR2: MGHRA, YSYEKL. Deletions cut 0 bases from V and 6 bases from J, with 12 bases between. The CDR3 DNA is TGCGCCAGCAGCCAAGATAAGAGTAGTCTCGAGCAGTACTTC. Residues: CASSQDKSSLEQYF.

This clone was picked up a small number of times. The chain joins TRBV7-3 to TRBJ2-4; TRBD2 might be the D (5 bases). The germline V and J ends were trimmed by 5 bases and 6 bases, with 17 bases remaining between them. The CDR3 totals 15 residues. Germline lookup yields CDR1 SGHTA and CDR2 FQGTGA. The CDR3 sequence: CASSPREGWGNIQYF. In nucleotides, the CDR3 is TGTGCCAGCAGCCCTCGTGAGGGTTGGGGAAACATTCAGTACTTC.

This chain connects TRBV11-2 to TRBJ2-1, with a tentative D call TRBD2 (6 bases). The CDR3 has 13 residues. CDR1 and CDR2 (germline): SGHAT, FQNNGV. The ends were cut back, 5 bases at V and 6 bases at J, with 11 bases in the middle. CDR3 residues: CASSTGLFNEQFF. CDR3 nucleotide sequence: TGTGCCAGCAGCACGGGACTTTTCAATGAGCAGTTCTTC.

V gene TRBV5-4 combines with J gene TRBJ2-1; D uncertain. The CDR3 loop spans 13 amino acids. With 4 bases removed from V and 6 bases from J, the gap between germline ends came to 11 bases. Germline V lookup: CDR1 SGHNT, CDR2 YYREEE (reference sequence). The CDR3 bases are TGTGCCAGCAGCCCCGACAACGCCAATGAGCAGTTCTTC. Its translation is CASSPDNANEQFF.

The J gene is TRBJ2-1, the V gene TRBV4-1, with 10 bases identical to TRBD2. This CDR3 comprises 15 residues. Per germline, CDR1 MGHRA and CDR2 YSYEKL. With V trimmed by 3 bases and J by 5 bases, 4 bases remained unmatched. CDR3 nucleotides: TGCGCCAGCAGCCATAGACTAGCGGGCCACAATGAGCAGTTCTTC. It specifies CASSHRLAGHNEQFF.